The 7 T cell receptor beta chains below were found in one sample sequenced in a study of T cells in Graves' hyperthyroidism and ophthalmopathy. Authors of the study amplified TCR beta CDR3 regions from RNA transcripts. Carried out on the TCR CDR3, a first-round RT-PCR used the HTBI primer set. MiXCR, applied by TCRdb to the multiplex PCR reads, yields one record per CDR3 protein. The sample consists of more than 650,000 distinct CDR3 sequences, less than 15% of them appearing once. Sequences were obtained from blood. The receptor source for this set is a woman aged 18-29 years with Graves' hyperthyroidism.

This clonotype came up many times. V usage is TRBV4-1 and J usage is TRBJ2-1; D not certain. The CDR3 is 15 residues long. The germline V gene has CDR1 MGHRA and CDR2 YSYEKL. The germline V and J ends were trimmed by 4 bases and 3 bases, with 13 bases remaining between them. Here the CDR3 DNA reads TGCGCCAGCAGCCCGCACAGTGGCAGCTACAATGAGCAGTTCTTC. As protein: CASSPHSGSYNEQFF.

Points on this clonotype: This could be a read error, since a much larger clone is one nucleotide away. The gene calls are TRBV12-3 or TRBV12-4 and TRBJ1-2; tentative D call: TRBD1 (5 bases). The CDR3 totals 13 residues. CDR3 amino acids: CASGLPKGYGYTF. CDR3 sequence (DNA): TGTGCCAGCGGTTTACCGAAGGGGTATGGCTACACCTTC.

This clonotype was observed a handful of times. The V and J genes are TRBV28 and TRBJ2-3, with 7 nucleotides matching TRBD1. The CDR3 spans 15 residues. Germline trimming cut 5 bases from V and 5 bases from J; bases unmatched to any gene: 10. Germline-derived CDR1 and CDR2 are MDHEN and SYDVKM. CDR3 in DNA: TGTGCCAGCAGTGGGGCTACAGGGGTAGGAGATACGCAGTATTTT. Its translation is CASSGATGVGDTQYF.

This clonotype was seen more than once but under ten times. The rearrangement uses TRBV3-1 and TRBJ2-7; 12 bases agree with TRBD2. Germline CDR1 and CDR2: LGHDT and YNNKEL (reference sequence). The CDR3 sequence is 18 residues long. The J segment lost 7 bases and the V segment lost 3 bases, leaving 16 bases of the junction unmatched. The CDR3 DNA reads TGTGCCAGCAGCCAGGATGACAGGACTAGCGGGGCCCTACGGGAGCAGTACTTC. It translates to CASSQDDRTSGALREQYF.

This chain uses TRBV6-1 with TRBJ1-5, with D maybe TRBD1 (6 bases). The CDR3 consists of 14 residues. CDR1 is MNHNS and CDR2 is SASEGT in the germline V gene. The V and J ends lost 5 bases and 4 bases respectively, with 12 bases between them. In nucleotides, the CDR3 is TGTGCCAGCAGTCGCGGGACAACTAATCAGCCCCAGCATTTT. This codes for CASSRGTTNQPQHF.

The chain is built from TRBV4-1 and TRBJ1-2; maybe TRBD1 (6 bases). V was cut by 2 bases and J by 4 bases, with 17 bases left in between. CDR3 length: 16 amino acids. Looked up from germline, CDR1 is MGHRA and CDR2 is YSYEKL. The CDR3 loop is CASSQPPRGSAYGYTF. The CDR3 nucleotides are TGCGCCAGCAGCCAACCACCCAGGGGCTCCGCCTATGGCTACACCTTC.

The chain links TRBV7-9 to TRBJ1-3, with no clear D. The CDR3 length is 15 residues. Looked up from germline, CDR1 is SEHNR and CDR2 is FQNEAQ (reference sequence). Trimming removed 1 base from V and 6 bases from J, with 13 bases in between. The CDR3 here is CASSLESLLENTIYF. The CDR3, as DNA: TGTGCCAGCAGCTTAGAATCTTTACTAGAAAACACCATATATTTT.